This T cell receptor beta chain was documented in a study of T cells in Graves' hyperthyroidism and ophthalmopathy (dated by TCRdb to the late 2010s). As for the study more broadly: Peripheral blood was sampled at the time of initial diagnosis, prior to any treatment. To identify TCR V-J signatures that set the groups apart, the researchers used a discovery cohort of more than 95 patients, made up of roughly 40 with Graves' ophthalmopathy and 57 with stable Graves' hyperthyroidism. Whether ophthalmopathy could be predicted prospectively was tested in an independent validation cohort made up of under 20 hyperthyroidism patients plus 17 patients who later progressed to ophthalmopathy. The roughly 90 discovery patients were divided at random into training and test sets in a 7:3 ratio. The study also compared thyroid tissue and blood T-cell repertoires from about six Graves' hyperthyroidism patients. Following sampling, methimazole starting at 30 mg daily was given to hyperthyroidism patients, and high-dose intravenous methylprednisolone was given to ophthalmopathy patients. The paper describes TCR Vbeta CDR3 sequencing of around 130 peripheral blood samples, made up of under 50 ophthalmopathy patients, some 80 hyperthyroidism patients and 17 progressor patients.

About this clonotype itself: It lacks a known antigen. The sample holds no much larger clone one base away, and base qualities are not on file.

CDR1 and CDR2 are drawn from the germline V gene (reference sequence): DFQATT, SNEGSKA. From the cysteine up to the phenylalanine, the CDR3 has a length of 19 residues. The CDR3 DNA has 57 bases and is translated from base 1. V and J are trimmed by 1 base and 3 bases, and the gene matches miss 10 bases of the junction. Study-wide findings and limitations: Sample size was not statistically predetermined, and blinding of investigators to group allocation was not performed. A 13 V-J signature model separated ophthalmopathy from stable hyperthyroidism, with around 91% sensitivity and 81.08% specificity in cross-validation and 80%/75% in testing. In validation, the model predicted progression to ophthalmopathy with over 60% sensitivity and over 72% specificity, a median of 6.5 months before onset. Blood samples also contained most of the expanded thyroid clonotypes (frequency above 0.001), which suggests that blood repertoires may reflect thyroid immune responses.

Moderately to severely active disease, a Clinical Activity Score of at least 3, a NOSPECS grade of at least 4, and a duration under 3 months were present in ophthalmopathy patients. The study excluded patients with uncontrolled infections, other autoimmune diseases, pregnancy or lactation. Diagnoses were established on the basis of clinical symptoms, serum thyroxine and TRAb, thyroid ultrasound, and orbital computed tomography. PBMCs were isolated from approximately 10 ml of fresh peripheral blood by Ficoll-Paque density gradient centrifugation. Trizol reagent was used to extract total RNA, and RNA quality was then checked on an Agilent 2100 Bioanalyzer. The TCR beta CDR3 regions were amplified from the RNA transcripts. The TCR CDR3 was subjected to a first round of RT-PCR using the HTBI primer set and the Qiagen OneStep RT-PCR kit. Libraries were constructed in a second round of multiplex PCR, after which size selection and purification were carried out. Paired-end sequencing of the libraries was performed with 100 bp reads on an Illumina HiSeq2000. The paper's data handling went like this. SOAPnuke was used to process the raw data, removing reads that contained adapters or uncalled bases, had a mean Phred below 15, or lacked an exact match to the constant primer or identifier. High-quality paired reads were merged with COPE v1.2.5, and unique nucleotide sequences were defined as clonotypes. MiTCR v1.1 was used to align clonotypes to the IMGT TRBV, TRBD and TRBJ reference segments. Only V-J combinations with frequency above 0.0001, covering 99% to 99.2% of repertoires, were analysed. The TCS score was defined as the ratio of F50 (clonal expansion) to E x V (chaos), calculated using BLOSUM62-based TCRdist between CDR3 peptides within each V-J. Welch's t-statistics and random forest reduced roughly 540 V-J features to fewer than 15, which were used in a naive Bayes classifier (R e1071). TCRdb reprocessed the public reads (quality trimming at Q25 with fastp, clone calling with MiXCR) and kept in-frame beta chains. Duplicate CDR3 protein sequences are folded into a single record with the most common DNA and genes. The V and J calls shown here were made by TCRdb, not taken from the authors' results. The table for this sample lists some 570,000 distinct CDR3 sequences; 11% to 15% of them were counted only once. About 7% of the sample is in the top ten clones.

The sequence was collected from a young woman with Graves' ophthalmopathy. The specimen was blood. The sequence is built from TRBV20-1 and TRBJ2-3, and TRBD2 matches 16 of the central bases. The CDR3 amino acid sequence is: CSARVAGLAGGPRTDTQYF. The DNA reads TGCAGTGCTAGAGTAGCGGGACTAGCGGGAGGGCCGCGGACAGATACGCAGTATTTT.